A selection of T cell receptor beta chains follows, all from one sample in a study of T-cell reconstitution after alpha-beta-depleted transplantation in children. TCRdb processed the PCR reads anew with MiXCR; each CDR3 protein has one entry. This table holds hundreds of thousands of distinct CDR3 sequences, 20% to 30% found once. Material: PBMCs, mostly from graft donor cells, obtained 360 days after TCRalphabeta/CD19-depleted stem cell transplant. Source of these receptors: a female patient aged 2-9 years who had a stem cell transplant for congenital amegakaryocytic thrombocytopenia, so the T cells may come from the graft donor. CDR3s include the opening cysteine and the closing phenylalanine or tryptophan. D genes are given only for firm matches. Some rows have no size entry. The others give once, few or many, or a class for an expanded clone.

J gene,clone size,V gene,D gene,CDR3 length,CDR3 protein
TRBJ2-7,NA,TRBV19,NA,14,CASKGNWQGTEQYF
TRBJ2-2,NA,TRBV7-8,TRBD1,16,CASSQPGTGNTGELFF
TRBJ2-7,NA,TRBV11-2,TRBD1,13,CASRPRDRVGQYF
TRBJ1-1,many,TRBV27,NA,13,CASSSLMNTEAFF
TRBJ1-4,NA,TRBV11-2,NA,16,CASSPLGVGTNEKLFF
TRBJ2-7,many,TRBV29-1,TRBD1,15,CSVEGFTGGTDEQYF
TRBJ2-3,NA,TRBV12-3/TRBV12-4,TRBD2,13,CASSILAGYTQYF
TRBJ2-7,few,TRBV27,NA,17,CASSKGGVLRGSYEQYF
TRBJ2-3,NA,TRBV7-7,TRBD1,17,CASSLTLDRGGTDTQYF
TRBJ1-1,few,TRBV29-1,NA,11,CSGGRNTEAFF